This section outlines one T cell receptor beta chain sequence together with its context. This sample was included in a study of shared clonotypes between healthy human individuals. Sequencing used immunoSEQ multiplex PCR; TCRdb keeps in-frame clones, though not all of them. The sample lists some 2,400,000 clones, 90% to 97% occurring once. Sample: naive CD4+ T cells sorted from blood. Specified subset: CD45RA+ positively selected. The clonotype comes from a man younger than 35 in good health.

The CDR3 region has the DNA TGTGCCAGCTCACCACTAACAGCCCAGAACACTGAAGCTTTCTTT. It translates to CASSPLTAQNTEAFF. J is TRBJ1-1 and V is TRBV18; D call uncertain. The V gene lost 1 base and the J gene lost 1 base, with 10 bases spanning the gap. CDR3 length: 15 residues. Germline V gives CDR1 KGHSH, CDR2 LQKENI.